This passage covers 13 T cell receptor beta chains from one sample sequenced in a study of OX40 agonist ivuxolimab in advanced cancers. Some clones are missing from TCRdb's copy, which holds only in-frame ones; the method was immunoSEQ multiplex PCR. The sample comprises roughly 74,000 clones, about 94% of which are singletons, and approximately 20% rests with the top ten. Sequenced here: CD4+ or CD8+ T cells sorted from blood, sampled in a trial of the OX40 agonist ivuxolimab. The receptors derive from an adult with an advanced solid tumor such as melanoma, head and neck, liver or kidney cancer.

J is TRBJ2-5 and V is TRBV7-9, with D tentatively TRBD2 (5 bases). Germline V CDR1 and CDR2: SEHNR, FQNEAQ (reference sequence). This CDR3 comprises 15 residues. The V and J ends lost 1 base and 7 bases respectively, with 16 bases between them. In DNA, the CDR3 is TGTGCCAGCAGCTTAGTCGCCCTTAGAAGCGGGACCCAGTACTTC. Amino acid sequence: CASSLVALRSGTQYF.

This chain uses TRBV5-6 with TRBJ1-2; D not resolved. The V end lost 0 bases, the J end lost 1 base, and 10 bases lay between the germline ends. CDR1 is SGHDT and CDR2 is YYEEEE in the germline V gene. This CDR3 comprises 15 residues. Here the CDR3 DNA reads TGTGCCAGCAGCTTGGTCGCGGGAGTTAACTATGGCTACACCTTC. It codes for CASSLVAGVNYGYTF.

The CDR3 nucleotides read TGTGCCAGCAGCTCGACATCAGGGGGCACTAATGAAAAACTGTTTTTT. This gives the protein CASSSTSGGTNEKLFF. V and J are TRBV7-9 and TRBJ1-4, with TRBD1 identical over 8 bases. Germline V gives CDR1 SEHNR, CDR2 FQNEAQ (reference sequence). The CDR3 totals 16 residues. V lost 4 bases to trimming and J lost 2 bases; unmatched junction nucleotides: 6.

CDR3 sequence: CSVEDPSTGTVVRKETQYF. The DNA for the CDR3 is TGCAGCGTTGAAGATCCTTCGACAGGGACTGTAGTACGGAAAGAGACCCAGTACTTC. The chain links TRBV29-1 to TRBJ2-5; maybe TRBD1 (7 bases). V was shortened by 0 bases and J by 3 bases, with 26 bases between the two germline ends. Germline CDR1 SQVTM, CDR2 ANQGSEA. The CDR3 sequence is 19 residues long.

The chain combines TRBV28 with TRBJ2-3; D possibly corresponds to TRBD1 (5 bases). Germline V gene lookup returns CDR1 MDHEN and CDR2 SYDVKM. V was pared by 5 bases and J by 6 bases, with 12 bases between. This CDR3 contains 13 residues. The CDR3 nucleotides read TGTGCCAGCAGTACCCCTTCAGGGGATACGCAGTATTTT. Translation: CASSTPSGDTQYF.

The gene calls are TRBV6-5 and TRBJ2-5; 11 bases agree with TRBD2. The CDR3 is 15 amino acids. Germline CDR1 is MNHEY and CDR2 is SVGAGI. Trimming at V came to 6 bases and at J to 4 bases, leaving 7 bases not matched to a gene. In DNA, the CDR3 is TGTGCCAGCAGGCCCACTAGCGGGGGAGGAGAGACCCAGTACTTC. Translated: CASRPTSGGGETQYF.

V usage is TRBV6-1 and J usage is TRBJ1-5, with unresolved D. The CDR3 totals 14 residues. CDR1 is MNHNS and CDR2 is SASEGT in the germline V gene. Trimming left V 10 bases short and J 2 bases short, with 15 bases between. CDR3 in amino acids: CATSLPRGNQPQHF. As DNA, the CDR3 is TGTGCCACCTCCCTGCCTCGGGGCAATCAGCCCCAGCATTTT.

The rearrangement uses TRBV7-6 and TRBJ2-1; the match to TRBD2 covers 8 bases. Germline CDR1 and CDR2: SGHVS and FNYEAQ. V gave up 8 bases and J gave up 7 bases; unmatched junction bases: 7. This CDR3 has 13 residues. DNA for the CDR3: TGTGCCAGCGCGGCCAGCGGGGGAAATGAGCAGTTCTTC. This encodes CASAASGGNEQFF.

This sequence joins TRBV14 and TRBJ2-3; weak D call: TRBD2 (6 bases). This CDR3 is built from 16 residues. In germline, CDR1 is SGHDN, CDR2 FVKESK. The V and J ends lost 1 base and 6 bases respectively, with 17 bases between them. The chain's CDR3 is CASSQGPAEGPDTQYF. In DNA form, the CDR3 reads TGTGCCAGCAGCCAAGGGCCAGCGGAGGGCCCTGATACGCAGTATTTT.

V and J are TRBV14 and TRBJ1-1, with D unresolved. CDR3 length: 12 residues. CDR1 and CDR2 (germline): SGHDN, FVKESK. Trimming shortened V by 1 base and J by 8 bases, and 8 bases separated the two germline ends. The CDR3 loop reads CASSQGTQEAFF. In DNA, the CDR3 is TGTGCCAGCAGCCAAGGAACACAGGAAGCTTTCTTT.

This clone has a single count. CDR3 protein: CASNWGLAGETQYF. DNA for the CDR3: TGCGCCAGCAACTGGGGACTAGCGGGGGAGACCCAGTACTTC. This chain uses TRBV10-2 with TRBJ2-5; 13 nucleotides match TRBD2. CDR1 and CDR2 from the germline V gene are WSHSY and SAAADI. V gave up 7 bases and J gave up 5 bases; unmatched junction bases: 4. The CDR3 totals 14 residues.

This chain joins TRBV9 and TRBJ1-1, with 7 bases fitting TRBD1. This CDR3 has 15 amino acids. V trimming: 3 bases; J trimming: 5 bases; junction bases outside the gene matches: 10. Germline lookup yields CDR1 SGDLS and CDR2 YYNGEE. This chain's CDR3 is CASSASPTGRTEAFF. As DNA, the CDR3 is TGTGCCAGCAGCGCCTCCCCGACAGGGCGAACTGAAGCTTTCTTT.

The chain employs TRBV6-5 and TRBJ2-7; TRBD1 matches 10 bases. The CDR3 totals 15 residues. Germline V gene sequence: CDR1 MNHEY, CDR2 SVGAGI. V was pared by 2 bases and J by 3 bases, with 4 bases of the junction left unmatched. The CDR3 DNA is TGTGCCAGCAGTTACGGGACAGGGGAGGGCTACGAGCAGTACTTC. Its translation: CASSYGTGEGYEQYF.